These 17 T cell receptor beta chains were all obtained from the same sample, sequenced in a study of blood T cell repertoires in COVID-19. Clones were read by immunoSEQ multiplex PCR, and TCRdb kept only the in-frame ones, dropping some. The sample has around 200,000 clones; roughly 82% are singletons. The sequenced sample consisted of PBMCs or T cells enriched from blood (not recorded which). The receptors come from a man aged 40-49 years with acute COVID-19.

The chain recombines TRBV5-1 with TRBJ1-5; D is perhaps TRBD1 (6 bases). This CDR3 is 16 amino acids long. From germline, CDR1 is SGHRS and CDR2 YFSETQ. V was trimmed by 0 bases and J by 4 bases, leaving 14 bases between them. The CDR3 DNA is TGCGCCAGCAGCTTGGAAGGGGGACCCACTAATCAGCCCCAGCATTTT. As protein: CASSLEGGPTNQPQHF.

The chain joins TRBV5-3 to TRBJ1-1; D is perhaps TRBD1 (5 bases). TRBV5-3 is labeled an ORF, and its function is uncertain. With 1 base removed from V and 4 bases from J, the gap between germline ends came to 11 bases. The CDR3 loop spans 14 amino acids. CDR3: CARSLSRRATEAFF. The CDR3 DNA reads TGTGCCAGAAGCTTGAGTCGCAGGGCCACTGAAGCTTTCTTT.

The chain has TRBV2 and TRBJ2-1; 8 bases fit TRBD2. The germline V gene encodes CDR1 SNHLY and CDR2 FYNNEI. The CDR3 contains 15 residues. The V gene end was trimmed by 7 bases and the J gene end by 7 bases; junction bases not matched to a gene: 12. The CDR3 region is CASKPYREGRNEQFF. In DNA, the CDR3 is TGTGCCAGCAAACCTTACCGGGAGGGCCGGAATGAGCAGTTCTTC.

The CDR3 is CASSPGGFTGELFF. The CDR3 region has the DNA TGTGCCAGCAGCCCCGGCGGGTTCACCGGGGAGCTGTTTTTT. The gene calls are TRBV7-3 and TRBJ2-2, with D possibly matching TRBD2 (5 bases). This CDR3 spans 14 amino acids. V was pared by 5 bases and J by 4 bases, with 11 bases between. Germline V gives CDR1 SGHTA, CDR2 FQGTGA.

This chain links TRBV5-6 with TRBJ1-2, with unresolved D. V gave up 6 bases and J gave up 4 bases, with 13 bases separating them. Per germline, CDR1 SGHDT and CDR2 YYEEEE. This CDR3 has 13 amino acids. The CDR3 nucleotides read TGTGCCAGCACCCTAGAATCGGGCTATGGCTACACCTTC. Its translation: CASTLESGYGYTF.

This chain joins TRBV27 and TRBJ1-5, with D unresolved. V was cut by 1 base and J by 4 bases, with 14 bases left in between. There are 16 residues in the CDR3. The germline V gene encodes CDR1 MNHEY and CDR2 SMNVEV (reference sequence). The CDR3 DNA is TGTGCCAGCAGTTTATTCCCCACCCCCGGGAATCAGCCCCAGCATTTT. It yields the protein CASSLFPTPGNQPQHF.

This clone turned up a few times. The gene calls are TRBV12-5 and TRBJ2-1; 14 bases line up with TRBD2. Germline V gene lookup returns CDR1 LGHNT and CDR2 FRNRAP. The CDR3 covers 16 residues. Trimming cost V 5 bases and J 10 bases; bases outside gene matches: 10. CDR3 DNA: TGTGCTAGTGGTCCCGGACTAGCGGGAGGCTGGGGGGAGCAGTTCTTC. It codes for CASGPGLAGGWGEQFF.

V usage is TRBV11-1 and J usage is TRBJ1-2; D is ambiguous. The V end was cut by 5 bases, the J end by 8 bases, with 15 bases between. The CDR3 is 13 residues long. CDR1 is SGHAT and CDR2 is FQDESV in the germline V gene (reference sequence). The CDR3 loop reads CASSRLEGSGYTF. CDR3 sequence (DNA): TGTGCCAGCAGCCGTTTGGAGGGCTCCGGCTACACCTTC.

This rearrangement joins TRBV15 to TRBJ2-5, with 7 nucleotides matching TRBD1. Unmatched junction bases numbered 3, after V lost 0 bases and J lost 2 bases. The CDR3 loop spans 15 amino acids. Germline lookup yields CDR1 LNHNV and CDR2 YYDKDF (reference sequence). The CDR3 DNA reads as TGTGCCACCAGCAGAGACGGACAGGCTCAAGAGACCCAGTACTTC. This encodes CATSRDGQAQETQYF. Filled out from reference TRBV15 and TRBJ2-5, the complete variable domain reads DAMVIQNPRYQVTQFGKPVTLSCSQTLNHNVMYWYQQKSSQAPKLLFHYYDKDFNNEADTPDNFQSRRPNTSFCFLDIRSPGLGDTAMYLCATSRDGQAQETQYFGPGTRLLVL.

The chain links TRBV4-1 to TRBJ2-7; D is perhaps TRBD1 (6 bases). This CDR3 region has 15 residues. Germline assignment: CDR1 MGHRA and CDR2 YSYEKL. V was trimmed by 1 base and J by 3 bases, leaving 13 bases between them. CDR3: CASSQVQGHFYEQYF. The CDR3 DNA sequence: TGCGCCAGCAGCCAAGTACAGGGACACTTCTACGAGCAGTACTTC.

The gene calls are TRBV30 and TRBJ2-1; D unclear. The CDR3 totals 13 residues. The germline V gene has CDR1 GTSNPN and CDR2 SVGIG (reference sequence). Trimming stripped 3 bases from V and 8 bases from J, with 14 bases between. CDR3 loop: CAWSRWSPHEQFF. DNA for the CDR3: TGTGCCTGGAGCCGGTGGAGCCCCCATGAGCAGTTCTTC.

A few counts support this clone. V is TRBV4-1 and J is TRBJ2-6; perhaps TRBD2 as D (6 bases). This CDR3 has 16 amino acids. The germline CDR1 and CDR2 sequences are MGHRA and YSYEKL. The V end lost 4 bases, the J end lost 3 bases, and 13 bases lay between the germline ends. In nucleotides, the CDR3 is TGCGCCAGCAGCCCTACCCGGGGGAGTGGGGCCAACGTCCTGACTTTC. It encodes CASSPTRGSGANVLTF.

V and J are TRBV28 and TRBJ1-1, with D hard to call. The germline V gene encodes CDR1 MDHEN and CDR2 SYDVKM. Trimming shortened V by 4 bases and J by 0 bases, and 21 bases separated the two germline ends. The CDR3 is 18 residues long. The CDR3 DNA reads as TGTGCCAGCAGTTCCCCCGGAGCCAGTCCCTTTATGAACACTGAAGCTTTCTTT. Encoded protein: CASSSPGASPFMNTEAFF.

The chain uses TRBV28 and TRBJ1-2, with 10 bases identical to TRBD1. The J segment lost 9 bases and the V segment lost 5 bases, leaving 12 bases of the junction unmatched. The CDR3 runs 15 residues. Germline CDR1 and CDR2: MDHEN and SYDVKM. DNA for the CDR3: TGTGCCAGCAGTCCCCAAGAAGACAGGGGGCCTCGCTACACCTTC. It yields the protein CASSPQEDRGPRYTF.

The chain combines TRBV6-5 with TRBJ1-2; no definite D call. CDR3 length: 13 amino acids. The V end was cut by 10 bases, the J end by 2 bases, with 14 bases between. Germline CDR1 MNHEY, CDR2 SVGAGI. The CDR3 reads CATKLGQNYGYTF. CDR3 bases: TGTGCCACGAAGCTTGGGCAGAACTATGGCTACACCTTC.

The genes are TRBV3-1 (or the pseudogene TRBV3-2) and TRBJ2-4; 7 nucleotides align to TRBD1. Germline trimming cut 4 bases from V and 7 bases from J; bases unmatched to any gene: 13. Germline V gives CDR1 LGHDT, CDR2 YNNKEL (reference sequence). The CDR3 loop spans 16 amino acids. CDR3: CASSRLSAGGRNIQYF. The CDR3, as DNA: TGTGCCAGCAGCCGTCTGTCCGCAGGGGGTAGGAACATTCAGTACTTC.

The chain couples TRBV7-2 to TRBJ2-2; 9 positions match TRBD2. The CDR3 loop spans 18 amino acids. The germline V gene encodes CDR1 SGHTA and CDR2 FQGNSA. J was trimmed by 4 bases and V by 3 bases; bases with no gene match: 12. The CDR3 region has the DNA TGTGCCAGCAGCTTCGCGGGGCGGGAGGGCCGCGGCACCGGGGAGCTGTTTTTT. Translation: CASSFAGREGRGTGELFF. Full variable domain (outside the CDR3, taken from reference TRBV7-2 and TRBJ2-2): GAGVSQSPSNKVTEKGKDVELRCDPISGHTALYWYRQSLGQGLEFLIYFQGNSAPDKSGLPSDRFSAERTGGSVSTLTIQRTQQEDSAVYLCASSFAGREGRGTGELFFGEGSRLTVL.